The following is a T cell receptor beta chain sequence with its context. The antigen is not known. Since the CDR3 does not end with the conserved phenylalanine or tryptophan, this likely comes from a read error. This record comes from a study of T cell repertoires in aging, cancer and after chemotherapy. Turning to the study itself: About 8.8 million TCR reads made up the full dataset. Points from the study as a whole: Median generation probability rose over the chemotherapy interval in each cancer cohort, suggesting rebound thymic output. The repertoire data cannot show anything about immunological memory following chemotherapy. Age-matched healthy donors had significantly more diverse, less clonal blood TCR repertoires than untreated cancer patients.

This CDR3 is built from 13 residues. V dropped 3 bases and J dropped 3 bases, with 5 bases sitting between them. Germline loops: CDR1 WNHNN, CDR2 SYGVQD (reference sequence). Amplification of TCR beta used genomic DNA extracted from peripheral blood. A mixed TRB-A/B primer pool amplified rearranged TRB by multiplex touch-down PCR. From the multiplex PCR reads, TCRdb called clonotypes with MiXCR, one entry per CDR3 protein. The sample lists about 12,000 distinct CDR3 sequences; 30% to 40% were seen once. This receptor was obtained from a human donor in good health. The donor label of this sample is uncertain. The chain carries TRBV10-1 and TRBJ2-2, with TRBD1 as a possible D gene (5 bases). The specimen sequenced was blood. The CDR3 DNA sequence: TGCGCCAGCAGTGACAGGGACACCGGGGAGCTGTTTCTT. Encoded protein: CASSDRDTGELFL.